One and the same sample provided the 16 T cell receptor beta chains below, sequenced in a study of T cell responses to AZD1222 COVID-19 vaccine. Using immunoSEQ multiplex PCR, the repertoire was profiled, and TCRdb retains in-frame clones only, with some absent. The repertoire holds about 130,000 clones, with approximately 89% as singletons. Material: peripheral blood, obtained on day 0 of AZD1222 vaccination. The receptors shown here come from an adult in good health.

The chain carries TRBV25-1 and TRBJ1-4; TRBD1 might be the D (5 bases). The V end lost 6 bases, the J end lost 2 bases, and 10 bases lay between the germline ends. The germline V gene has CDR1 MGHDK and CDR2 SYGVNS. This CDR3 region has 14 residues. The CDR3 sequence: CASRDTGTNEKLFF. The CDR3 DNA reads as TGTGCCAGCAGGGACACGGGGACTAATGAAAAACTGTTTTTT.

V is TRBV6-1 and J is TRBJ2-2; tentatively, D is TRBD1 (5 bases). Germline CDR1 MNHNS, CDR2 SASEGT. The ends were cut back, 4 bases at V and 3 bases at J, with 15 bases in the middle. The length of the CDR3 is 16 residues. The CDR3 is CASSGRLGQDTGELFF. The CDR3, as DNA: TGTGCCAGCAGTGGACGTTTGGGGCAGGACACCGGGGAGCTGTTTTTT.

The rearrangement uses TRBV6-5 and TRBJ2-7; 10 bases are shared with TRBD2. CDR1 and CDR2 from the germline V gene are MNHEY and SVGAGI. The junction had 6 bases not matched to a gene; V was cut back by 7 bases and J by 0 bases. The CDR3 loop spans 15 amino acids. The CDR3 DNA is TGTGCCAGCACCATAGCGGGGGGATCCTCCTACGAGCAGTACTTC. It encodes CASTIAGGSSYEQYF.

The V gene is TRBV2, the J gene TRBJ2-7, with D perhaps being TRBD1 or TRBD2 (5 bases each). Germline assignment: CDR1 SNHLY and CDR2 FYNNEI. V lost 6 bases, J lost 3 bases, and 18 bases lay in between. The CDR3 has 15 amino acids. CDR3 nucleotides: TGTGCCAGCAGCGCCCCAAGGGGACGGTTCTACGAGCAGTACTTC. Protein sequence: CASSAPRGRFYEQYF.

The gene calls are TRBV7-9 and TRBJ2-7; TRBD1 matches at 8 bases. This CDR3 spans 14 amino acids. With V trimmed by 5 bases and J by 2 bases, 5 bases remained unmatched. Germline V gene data show CDR1 as SEHNR and CDR2 as FQNEAQ (reference sequence). DNA for the CDR3: TGTGCCAGCAGCCACGGACAGGGACCCTACGAGCAGTACTTC. This encodes CASSHGQGPYEQYF.

The gene calls are TRBV6-2 or TRBV6-3 and TRBJ2-1, with no clear D. This CDR3 comprises 12 residues. Trimming removed 6 bases from V and 9 bases from J, with 12 bases in between. The germline gives CDR1 MNHEY, CDR2 SVGEGT. The CDR3 DNA follows: TGTGCCAGCAGCCCGCAAGGCGGTGAGCAGTTCTTC. Its protein is CASSPQGGEQFF.

V and J are TRBV6-5 and TRBJ1-2; D is unresolved. CDR3 size: 11 residues. Trimming took off 4 bases at V and 3 bases at J, with 3 bases between the two ends. Germline loops: CDR1 MNHEY, CDR2 SVGAGI. The CDR3 coding sequence is TGTGCCAGCAGTTCAGACTATGGCTACACCTTC. Translation gives CASSSDYGYTF.

The V and J genes are TRBV7-9 and TRBJ1-2, with D possibly TRBD1 on 5 matching bases. The V end was cut by 5 bases, the J end by 0 bases, with 13 bases between. Looked up from germline, CDR1 is SEHNR and CDR2 is FQNEAQ (reference sequence). The CDR3 loop spans 15 amino acids. In DNA, the CDR3 is TGTGCCAGCAGCCCCCCGGACACCTCTAACTATGGCTACACCTTC. It yields the protein CASSPPDTSNYGYTF. Variable domain in full (rest from reference TRBV7-9 and TRBJ1-2): DTGVSQNPRHKITKRGQNVTFRCDPISEHNRLYWYRQTLGQGPEFLTYFQNEAQLEKSRLLSDRFSAERPKGSFSTLEIQRTEQGDSAMYLCASSPPDTSNYGYTFGSGTRLTVV.

The chain is built from TRBV29-1 and TRBJ1-4; 9 bases match TRBD1. The CDR3 spans 14 residues. V was clipped by 2 bases and J by 4 bases; unmatched bases: 2. Looked up from germline, CDR1 is SQVTM and CDR2 is ANQGSEA. The CDR3 region is CSVERTGDNEKLFF. Here the CDR3 DNA reads TGCAGCGTTGAAAGGACAGGGGATAATGAAAAACTGTTTTTT.

V is TRBV7-2 and J is TRBJ1-6, with a tentative D call TRBD1 (5 bases). The germline V gene has CDR1 SGHTA and CDR2 FQGNSA. V was clipped by 5 bases and J by 7 bases, with 15 bases between them. The CDR3 totals 15 residues. CDR3 in DNA: TGTGCCAGCAGCCAAGGGACCAACCCGAATTCACCCCTCCACTTT. This translates into CASSQGTNPNSPLHF.

J is TRBJ1-6 and V is TRBV4-3; TRBD1 aligns across 7 bases. The V segment lost 5 bases and the J segment 4 bases; nucleotides outside the gene matches: 8. This CDR3 region has 16 residues. The germline V gene encodes CDR1 LGHNA and CDR2 YSLEER. CDR3 bases: TGCGCCAGCAGCTACGGGGGACAGAGATATAATTCACCCCTCCACTTT. Protein: CASSYGGQRYNSPLHF.

The chain carries TRBV28 and TRBJ1-5, with 7 bases matching TRBD1. Trimming cost V 4 bases and J 3 bases; bases outside gene matches: 6. Germline assignment: CDR1 MDHEN and CDR2 SYDVKM. The CDR3 sequence is 15 residues long. The CDR3 DNA sequence: TGTGCCAGCAGTTCCCTAGACAGGGACAATCAGCCCCAGCATTTT. Translating gives CASSSLDRDNQPQHF.

This chain uses TRBV20-1 with TRBJ1-2; D is perhaps TRBD1 (6 bases). Trimming pared 6 bases from V and 5 bases from J, leaving 10 bases between. CDR3 length equals 11 residues. From germline, CDR1 is DFQATT and CDR2 SNEGSKA (reference sequence). CDR3 residues: CSAGDIYGYTF. For the CDR3, the DNA is TGCAGTGCCGGGGACATTTATGGCTACACCTTC.

The V and J genes are TRBV11-2 and TRBJ2-7; D is undetermined. CDR3 length: 13 residues. Germline loops: CDR1 SGHAT, CDR2 FQNNGV. V was cut by 1 base and J by 6 bases, with 10 bases left in between. Written as DNA, the CDR3 is TGTGCCAGCAGCTTAGTTGGTAGCCCCGAGCAGTACTTC. Protein product: CASSLVGSPEQYF.

V is TRBV5-1 and J is TRBJ2-5, with D perhaps matching TRBD2 (6 bases). CDR3 length equals 15 residues. The germline V and J ends were trimmed by 0 bases and 5 bases, with 14 bases remaining between them. Germline loops: CDR1 SGHRS, CDR2 YFSETQ. The CDR3 reads CASSLERGGAETQYF. The CDR3 DNA reads as TGCGCCAGCAGCTTGGAGAGGGGAGGCGCGGAGACCCAGTACTTC.

The chain employs TRBV4-3 and TRBJ1-2, with no clear D. This CDR3 comprises 16 residues. The germline V gene encodes CDR1 LGHNA and CDR2 YSLEER. Deletions cut 0 bases from V and 0 bases from J, with 11 bases between. In nucleotides, the CDR3 is TGCGCCAGCAGCCAAGATTTTCAGGAAGCTAACTATGGCTACACCTTC. This encodes CASSQDFQEANYGYTF.